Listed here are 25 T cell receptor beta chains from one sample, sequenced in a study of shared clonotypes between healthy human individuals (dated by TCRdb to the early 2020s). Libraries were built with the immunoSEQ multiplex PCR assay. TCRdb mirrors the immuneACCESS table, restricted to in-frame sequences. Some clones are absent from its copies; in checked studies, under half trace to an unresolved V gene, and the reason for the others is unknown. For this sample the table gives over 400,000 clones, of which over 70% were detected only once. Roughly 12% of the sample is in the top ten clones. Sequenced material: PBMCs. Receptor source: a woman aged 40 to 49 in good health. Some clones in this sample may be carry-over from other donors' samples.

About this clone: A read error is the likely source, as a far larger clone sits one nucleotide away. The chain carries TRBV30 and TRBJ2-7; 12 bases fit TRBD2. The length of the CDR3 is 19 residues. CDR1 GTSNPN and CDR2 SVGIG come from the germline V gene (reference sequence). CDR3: CACRQDRLAGVLQTYKQYF. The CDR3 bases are TGTGCCTGCCGGCAGGATCGACTAGCGGGAGTTCTACAAACCTACAAGCAGTACTTC.

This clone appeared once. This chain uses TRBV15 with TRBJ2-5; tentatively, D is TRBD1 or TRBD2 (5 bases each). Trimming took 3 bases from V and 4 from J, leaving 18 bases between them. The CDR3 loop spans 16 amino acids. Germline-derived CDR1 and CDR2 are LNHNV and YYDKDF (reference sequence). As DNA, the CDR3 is TGTGCCACCAGCAGGGACGGGACCCTGCTGGGAGAGACCCAGTACTTC. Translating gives CATSRDGTLLGETQYF.

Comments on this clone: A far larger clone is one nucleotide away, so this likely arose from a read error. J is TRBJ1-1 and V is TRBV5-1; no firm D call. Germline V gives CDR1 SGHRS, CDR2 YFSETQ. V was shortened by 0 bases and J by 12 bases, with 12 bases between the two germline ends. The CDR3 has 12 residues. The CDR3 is CASSLEDATPFF. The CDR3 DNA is TGCGCCAGCAGCTTGGAGGATGCGACTCCTTTCTTT.

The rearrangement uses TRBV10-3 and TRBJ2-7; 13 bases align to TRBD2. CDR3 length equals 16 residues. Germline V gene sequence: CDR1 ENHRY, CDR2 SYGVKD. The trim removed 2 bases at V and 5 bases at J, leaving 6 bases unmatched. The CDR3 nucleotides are TGTGCCATCAGTGAGATGGGGACTAGCGGGGTCCACGAGCAGTACTTC. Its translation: CAISEMGTSGVHEQYF.

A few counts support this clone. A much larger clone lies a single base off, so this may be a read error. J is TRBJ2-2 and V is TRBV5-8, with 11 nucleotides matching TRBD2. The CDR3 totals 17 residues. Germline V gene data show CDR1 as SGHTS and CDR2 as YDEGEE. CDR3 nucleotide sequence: TGTGCCAGCAGCTCCCTCGGGACTAGCGGTTCCACCGGGGAGCTGGTTTTT. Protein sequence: CASSSLGTSGSTGELVF.

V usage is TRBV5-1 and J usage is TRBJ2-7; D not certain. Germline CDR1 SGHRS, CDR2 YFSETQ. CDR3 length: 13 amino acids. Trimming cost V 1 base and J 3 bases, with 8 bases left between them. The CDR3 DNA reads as TGCGCCAGCAGCTTGAGGGAAAACTACGAGCAGTACTTC. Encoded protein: CASSLRENYEQYF.

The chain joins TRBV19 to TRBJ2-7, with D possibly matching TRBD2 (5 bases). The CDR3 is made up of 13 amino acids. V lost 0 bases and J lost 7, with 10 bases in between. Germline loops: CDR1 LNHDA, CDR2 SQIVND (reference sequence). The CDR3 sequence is CASSIDGIGEQYF. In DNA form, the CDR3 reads TGTGCCAGTAGTATAGACGGGATTGGTGAGCAGTACTTC.

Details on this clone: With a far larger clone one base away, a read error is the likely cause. For the CDR3, the DNA is TGTGCCAGCAGTGACGGGGAGTCCGCAGATACGCAGCATTTT. This codes for CASSDGESADTQHF. V gene TRBV6-4 combines with J gene TRBJ2-3, with D unclear. TRBJ1-5 explains the end of the DNA better; the J call may be wrong. Germline CDR1 MRHNA, CDR2 SNTAGT. The CDR3 covers 14 residues.

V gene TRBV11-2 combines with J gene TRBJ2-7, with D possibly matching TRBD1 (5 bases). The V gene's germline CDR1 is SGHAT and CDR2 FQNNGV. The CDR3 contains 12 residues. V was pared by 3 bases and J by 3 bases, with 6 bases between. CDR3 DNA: TGTGCCAGCAGCTTTGACAGCTACGAGCAGTACTTC. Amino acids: CASSFDSYEQYF.

CDR3 loop: CASSLPSSGNTIYF. In DNA form, the CDR3 reads TGTGCCAGCAGCTTACCCAGCTCTGGAAACACCATATATTTT. This chain connects TRBV13 to TRBJ1-3, with D hard to call. The CDR3 contains 14 residues. Germline values: CDR1 PRHDT, CDR2 FYEKMQ (reference sequence). V lost 2 bases and J 0 bases, leaving 5 bases between the germline ends.

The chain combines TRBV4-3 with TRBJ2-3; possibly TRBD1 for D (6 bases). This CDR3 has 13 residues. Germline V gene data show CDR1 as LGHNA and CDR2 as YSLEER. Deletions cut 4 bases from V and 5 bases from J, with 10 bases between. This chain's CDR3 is CASSPGVLDTQYF. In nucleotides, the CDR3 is TGCGCCAGCAGCCCAGGGGTTCTAGATACGCAGTATTTT.

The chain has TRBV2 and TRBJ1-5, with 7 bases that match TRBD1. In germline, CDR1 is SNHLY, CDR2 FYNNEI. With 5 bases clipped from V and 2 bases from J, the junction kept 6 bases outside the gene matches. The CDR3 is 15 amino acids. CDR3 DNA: TGTGCCAGCAGTTTCCAAACAGGGGGCAATCAGCCCCAGCATTTT. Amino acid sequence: CASSFQTGGNQPQHF.

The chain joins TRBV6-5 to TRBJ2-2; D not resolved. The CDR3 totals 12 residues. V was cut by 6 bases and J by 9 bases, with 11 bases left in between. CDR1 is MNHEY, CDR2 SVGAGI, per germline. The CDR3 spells CASRTLGRELFF. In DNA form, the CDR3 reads TGTGCCAGCAGAACCCTGGGCCGGGAGCTGTTTTTT.

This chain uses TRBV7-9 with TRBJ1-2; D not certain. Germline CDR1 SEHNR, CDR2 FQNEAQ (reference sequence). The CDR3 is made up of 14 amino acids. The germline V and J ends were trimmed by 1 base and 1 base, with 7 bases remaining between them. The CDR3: CASSLGRVNYGYTF. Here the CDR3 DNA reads TGTGCCAGCAGCTTAGGGCGGGTTAACTATGGCTACACCTTC.

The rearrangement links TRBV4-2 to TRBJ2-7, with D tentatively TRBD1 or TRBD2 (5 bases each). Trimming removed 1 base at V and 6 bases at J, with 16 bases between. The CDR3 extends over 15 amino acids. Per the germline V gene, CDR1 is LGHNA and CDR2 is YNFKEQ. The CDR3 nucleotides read TGTGCCAGCAGCCAAGGCTCTACTAGGGGACGCGAGCAGTACTTC. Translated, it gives CASSQGSTRGREQYF.

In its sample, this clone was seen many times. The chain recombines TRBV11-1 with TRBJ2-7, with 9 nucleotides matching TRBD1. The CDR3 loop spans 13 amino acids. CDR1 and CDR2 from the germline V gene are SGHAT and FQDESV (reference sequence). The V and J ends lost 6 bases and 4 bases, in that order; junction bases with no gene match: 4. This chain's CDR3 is CASSPGTGYEQYF. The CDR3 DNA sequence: TGTGCCAGCAGTCCCGGGACAGGGTACGAGCAGTACTTC.

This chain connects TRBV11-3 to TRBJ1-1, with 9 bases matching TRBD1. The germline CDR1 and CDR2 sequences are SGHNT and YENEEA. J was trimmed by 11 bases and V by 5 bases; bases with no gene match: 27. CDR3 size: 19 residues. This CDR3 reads CASSAQWVTGQGWYMDAFF. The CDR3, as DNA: TGTGCCAGCAGCGCCCAGTGGGTGACGGGACAGGGTTGGTACATGGATGCTTTCTTT.

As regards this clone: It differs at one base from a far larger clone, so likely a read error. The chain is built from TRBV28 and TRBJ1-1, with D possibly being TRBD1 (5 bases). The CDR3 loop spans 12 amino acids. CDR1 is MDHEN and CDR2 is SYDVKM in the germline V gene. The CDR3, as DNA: TGTACCAGCAGCCCGGGGGAGGCTGAAGCTTTCTTT. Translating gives CTSSPGEAEAFF. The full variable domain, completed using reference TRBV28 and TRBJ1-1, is DVKVTQSSRYLVKRTGEKVFLECVQDMDHENMFWYRQDPGLGLRLIYFSYDVKMKEKGDIPEGYSVSREKKERFSLILESASTNQTSMYLCTSSPGEAEAFFGQGTRLTVV.

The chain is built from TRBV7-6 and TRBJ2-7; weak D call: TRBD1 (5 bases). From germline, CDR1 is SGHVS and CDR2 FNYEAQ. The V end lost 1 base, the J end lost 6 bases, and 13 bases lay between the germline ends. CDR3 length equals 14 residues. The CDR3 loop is CASSLGQRGGEQYF. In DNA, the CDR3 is TGTGCCAGCAGCTTAGGACAGCGAGGCGGCGAGCAGTACTTC.

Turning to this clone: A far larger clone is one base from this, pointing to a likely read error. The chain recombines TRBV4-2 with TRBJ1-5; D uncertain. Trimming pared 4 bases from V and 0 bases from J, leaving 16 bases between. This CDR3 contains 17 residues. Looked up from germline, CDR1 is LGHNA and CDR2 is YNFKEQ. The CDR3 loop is CASSLSESLCSNQPQHF. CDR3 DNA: TGTGCCAGCAGCCTGTCGGAGTCTCTTTGTAGCAATCAGCCCCAGCATTTT.

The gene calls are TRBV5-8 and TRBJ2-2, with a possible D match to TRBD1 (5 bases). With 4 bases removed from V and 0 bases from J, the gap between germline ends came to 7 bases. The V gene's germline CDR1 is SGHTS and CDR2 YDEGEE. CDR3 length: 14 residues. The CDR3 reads CASSRTTNTGELFF. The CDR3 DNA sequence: TGTGCCAGCAGCCGGACAACGAACACCGGGGAGCTGTTTTTT. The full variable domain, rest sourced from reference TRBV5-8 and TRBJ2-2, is EAGVTQSPTHLIKTRGQQATLRCSPISGHTSVYWYQQALGLGLQFLLWYDEGEERNRGNFPPRFSGRQFPNYSSELNVNALELEDSALYLCASSRTTNTGELFFGEGSRLTVL.

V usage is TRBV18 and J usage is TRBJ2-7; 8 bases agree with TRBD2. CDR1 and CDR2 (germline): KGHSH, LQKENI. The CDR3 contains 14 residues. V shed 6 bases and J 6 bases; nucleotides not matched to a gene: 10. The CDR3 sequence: CASSRDPRGGEQYF. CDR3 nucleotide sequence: TGTGCCAGCTCCCGAGACCCACGGGGGGGCGAGCAGTACTTC.

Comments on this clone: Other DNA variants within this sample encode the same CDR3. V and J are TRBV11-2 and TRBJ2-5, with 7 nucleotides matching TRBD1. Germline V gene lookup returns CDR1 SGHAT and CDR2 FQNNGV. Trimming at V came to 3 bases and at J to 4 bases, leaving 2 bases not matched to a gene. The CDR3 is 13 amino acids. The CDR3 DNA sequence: TGTGCCAGCAGCTTGGACAGGTCAGAGACCCAGTACTTC. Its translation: CASSLDRSETQYF. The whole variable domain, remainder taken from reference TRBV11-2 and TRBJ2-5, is EAGVAQSPRYKIIEKRQSVAFWCNPISGHATLYWYQQILGQGPKLLIQFQNNGVVDDSQLPKDRFSAERLKGVDSTLKIQPAKLEDSAVYLCASSLDRSETQYFGPGTRLLVL.

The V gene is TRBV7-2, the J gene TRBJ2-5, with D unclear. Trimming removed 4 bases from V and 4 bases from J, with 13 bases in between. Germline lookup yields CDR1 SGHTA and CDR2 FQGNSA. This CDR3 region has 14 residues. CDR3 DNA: TGTGCCAGCAGCTCTTTGATGTTGGCAGAGACCCAGTACTTC. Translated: CASSSLMLAETQYF.

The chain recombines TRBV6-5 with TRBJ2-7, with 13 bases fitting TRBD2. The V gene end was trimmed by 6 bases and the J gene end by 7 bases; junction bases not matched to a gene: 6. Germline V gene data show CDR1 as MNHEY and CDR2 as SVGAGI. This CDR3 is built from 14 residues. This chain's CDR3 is CASSPGLAGSEQYF. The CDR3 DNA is TGTGCCAGCAGCCCGGGACTAGCGGGATCAGAGCAGTACTTC.